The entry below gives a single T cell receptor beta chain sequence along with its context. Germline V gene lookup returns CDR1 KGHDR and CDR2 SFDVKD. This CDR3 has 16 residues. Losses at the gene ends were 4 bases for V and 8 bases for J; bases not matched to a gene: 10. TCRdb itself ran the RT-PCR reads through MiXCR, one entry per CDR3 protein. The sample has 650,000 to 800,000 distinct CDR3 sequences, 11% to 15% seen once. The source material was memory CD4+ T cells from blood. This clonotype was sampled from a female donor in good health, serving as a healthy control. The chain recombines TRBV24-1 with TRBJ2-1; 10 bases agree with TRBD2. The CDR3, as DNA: TGTGCCACCAGTGAGCCCGGGACTAGCGTCACGGATGAGCAGTTCTTC. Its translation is CATSEPGTSVTDEQFF.